A selection of T cell receptor beta chains follows, all from one sample in a study of shared clonotypes between healthy human individuals. Method: immunoSEQ multiplex PCR; TCRdb's copy keeps in-frame clones and lacks some. The table includes about 1.4 million clones, about 96% detected once. The sample taken for sequencing was naive CD4+ T cells sorted from blood. The receptor set was obtained from a man aged 25-40 years in good health. CDR3s include the opening cysteine and the closing phenylalanine or tryptophan. D genes are given only for firm matches. Some rows mark clone size as missing; the rest say once, few, many or name a class of expanded clone.

size,D,J,V,DNA,CDR3
-,TRBD2,TRBJ2-1,TRBV9,TGTGCCAGCAGCGTAGCAGCCGGACTAGCGGGGTACAATGAGCAGTTCTTC,CASSVAAGLAGYNEQFF
-,-,TRBJ2-5,TRBV5-1,TGCGCCAGCAGCTCCCATAGGGATCTCTCCCAAGAGACCCAGTACTTC,CASSSHRDLSQETQYF
-,-,TRBJ2-4,TRBV2,TGTGCCAGCAGTTTGGGACCTAAAAACATTCAGTACTTC,CASSLGPKNIQYF
-,-,TRBJ2-1,TRBV5-1,TGCGCCAGCAGTTATCCGGGACTTTCCTACAATGAGCAGTTCTTC,CASSYPGLSYNEQFF
-,TRBD2,TRBJ2-3,TRBV5-1,TGCGCCAGCAGCTTACCTAGCGGAGATACGCAGTATTTT,CASSLPSGDTQYF
-,-,TRBJ1-4,TRBV6-5,TGTGCCAGCAAAGGGGACGAAAAACTGTTTTTT,CASKGDEKLFF
-,-,TRBJ2-3,TRBV10-3,TGTGCCATCAGTGTAAGGCAAACTAGCACAGATACGCAGTATTTT,CAISVRQTSTDTQYF
once,-,TRBJ2-3,TRBV5-4,TGCGCCAGCAGCCAAGATTCCAATACAGATACGCAGTATTTT,CASSQDSNTDTQYF
-,-,TRBJ2-1,TRBV11-2,TGTGCCAGCAGCGGTGACGGGGCTTACAATGAGCAGTTCTTC,CASSGDGAYNEQFF
-,-,TRBJ2-2,TRBV29-1,TGCAGCGTTCTCAGCAACACCGGGGAGCTGTTTTTT,CSVLSNTGELFF
-,TRBD1,TRBJ2-7,TRBV5-1,TGCGCCAGCAGCTCGGCCGTGGGAGGACAGGGTTACTCCTACGAGCAGTACTTC,CASSSAVGGQGYSYEQYF
-,-,TRBJ1-2,TRBV21-1,TGTGCCAGCAGCAAAGGGAAAGGGCCCAACTATGGCTACACCTTC,CASSKGKGPNYGYTF
once,TRBD1,TRBJ1-2,TRBV25-1,TGTGCCAGCCACGGACAGGGAACCAACTATGGCTACACCTTC,CASHGQGTNYGYTF
-,-,TRBJ2-1,TRBV10-2,TGCGCCAGCAGTGTTGGGGACTCACAGTTCTTC,CASSVGDSQFF
-,TRBD2,TRBJ2-5,TRBV10-3,TGTGCCATCAGTGAGTCGACTAGCGGGAGTCAGGAGACCCAGTACTTC,CAISESTSGSQETQYF
-,-,TRBJ2-7,TRBV19,TGTGCCAGTAGTATAGGAGGCTCTGACAGCGAGCAGTACTTC,CASSIGGSDSEQYF
-,-,TRBJ2-6,TRBV5-1,TGCGCCAGCAGCTTCCAGGGCAGTCGCATCGGACCCAACGTCCTGACTTTC,CASSFQGSRIGPNVLTF
-,TRBD2,TRBJ2-2,TRBV27,TGTGCCAGCAGGACTAGCGTAAACACCGGGGAGCTGTTTTTT,CASRTSVNTGELFF
-,-,TRBJ2-7,TRBV2,TGTGCGTCCTGCCGAAGCTACGAGCAGTACTTC,CASCRSYEQYF
-,TRBD1,TRBJ2-7,TRBV29-1,TGCAGCGTTGAAAGGGGACAGGGCGACGAGCAGTACTTC,CSVERGQGDEQYF
-,-,TRBJ2-7,TRBV18,TGTGCCAGCTCACCCGCCCGGGTGACAGGTACCTACGAGCAGTACTTC,CASSPARVTGTYEQYF
-,TRBD1,TRBJ2-1,TRBV11-3,TGTGCCAGCAGCTTCTCCGGGACAGGGGGCAATGAGCAGTTCTTC,CASSFSGTGGNEQFF
-,TRBD2,TRBJ2-7,TRBV30,TGTGCCTGGAAAAGTCTAGCGGGAGCCTACGAGCAGTACTTC,CAWKSLAGAYEQYF
-,-,TRBJ2-4,TRBV19,TGTGCCAGTAGTATTGCGGGTTTAGCCAAAAACATTCAGTACTTC,CASSIAGLAKNIQYF
-,TRBD2,TRBJ2-7,TRBV19,TGTGCCAGTAGTCCAGCGGGAGGATACGAGCAGTACTTC,CASSPAGGYEQYF
-,TRBD1,TRBJ1-5,TRBV5-8,TGTGCCCCTTTCCGGGACAGGAATCAGCCCCAGCATTTT,CAPFRDRNQPQHF
-,-,TRBJ2-1,TRBV5-1,TGCGCCAGCAGCTTGGGGGCAGGGGTAGGCAATGAGCAGTTCTTC,CASSLGAGVGNEQFF
-,-,TRBJ1-1,TRBV5-4,TGTGCCAGCAGCTTGATATACTGGAAGTTCACTGAAGCTTTCTTT,CASSLIYWKFTEAFF
-,-,TRBJ2-1,TRBV20-1,TGCAGTGCTAGTCCCTATGAGCAGTTCTTC,CSASPYEQFF
-,-,TRBJ2-1,TRBV7-7,TGTGCTAGCAGTCCCGCTCCCCTAGGATACAATGAGCAGTTCTTC,CASSPAPLGYNEQFF
-,-,TRBJ1-1,TRBV30,TGTGCCTGGGCCAGGAGAGTAAACACTGAAGCTTTCTTT,CAWARRVNTEAFF
-,-,TRBJ1-4,TRBV27,TGTGCCAGCAGTTTCCCGGGGGAAAAACTGTTTTTT,CASSFPGEKLFF
-,-,TRBJ2-6,TRBV10-3,TGTGCCATCAGTGGCCCGGGACTGGGCTCTGGGGCCAACGTCCTGACTTTC,CAISGPGLGSGANVLTF
-,-,TRBJ1-1,TRBV5-4,TGTGCCAGCAGCTTGAACAGGGAGAACACTGAAGCTTTCTTT,CASSLNRENTEAFF
-,-,TRBJ1-2,TRBV30,TGTGCCTGGAGTGAGGGGTTGGTTGGCTACACCTTC,CAWSEGLVGYTF
-,TRBD1,TRBJ2-5,TRBV5-6,TGTGCCAGCAGCCCTCGGGACAGTTTAGAGACCCAGTACTTC,CASSPRDSLETQYF
-,-,TRBJ2-3,TRBV19,TGTGCCAGTAGTCCCGGGACTTTTCCCACCACAGATACGCAGTATTTT,CASSPGTFPTTDTQYF